This T cell receptor (beta chain) came from a study of siplizumab effects on memory and regulatory T cells. This CDR3 has 12 residues. Sequencing was performed with immunoSEQ multiplex PCR; in TCRdb, only in-frame clones are kept and a portion is missing. The sample contains 100,000 or so clones, about 92% of which appear only once. This clone was counted a single time. What it binds is not known. Study-wide results and caveats: Apparently more diverse than memory cells, naive T cells also seemed major alloresponse contributors.

The specimen sequenced was CD4+ T cells sorted from blood. This sequence joins TRBV21-1 and TRBJ1-2. TRBV21-1 is deemed a pseudogene. The receptor's source is a human donor in good health. The CDR3 reads CASSKRSSGYTF. CDR3 DNA: TGTGCCAGCAGCAAACGCAGCTCTGGCTACACCTTC.